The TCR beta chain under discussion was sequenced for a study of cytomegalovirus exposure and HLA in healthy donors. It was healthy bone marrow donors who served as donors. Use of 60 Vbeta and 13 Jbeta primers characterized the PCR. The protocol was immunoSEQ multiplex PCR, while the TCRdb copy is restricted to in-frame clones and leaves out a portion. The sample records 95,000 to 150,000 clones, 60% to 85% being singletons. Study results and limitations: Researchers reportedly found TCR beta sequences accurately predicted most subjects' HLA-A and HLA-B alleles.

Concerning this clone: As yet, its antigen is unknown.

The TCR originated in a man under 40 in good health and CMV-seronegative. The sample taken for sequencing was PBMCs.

CDR3 amino acids: CASSLLTGGTYEQYF. CDR3 DNA: TGTGCCAGCAGCTTGCTCACAGGGGGAACCTACGAGCAGTACTTC. The V call is TRBV7-2, the J call TRBJ2-7, with 8 bases matching TRBD1. CDR1 is SGHTA and CDR2 is FQGNSA in the germline V gene. This CDR3 has 15 amino acids. The V segment lost 3 bases and the J segment 2 bases; nucleotides outside the gene matches: 6.